These 15 T cell receptor beta chains came from one sample sequenced in a study of shared clonotypes between healthy human individuals. Sequencing was performed with immunoSEQ multiplex PCR; in TCRdb, only in-frame clones are kept and a portion is missing. Of a few million clones in the sample, roughly 93% were seen once. In the naive CD8 group, cells lacked CD45RO and were positively selected for CCR7, so terminally differentiated effector memory CD45RA+ cells were left out. Sequenced input: naive CD8+ T cells from PBMCs. Source of these receptors: a man in his late teens or twenties in good health. Some clones in this sample may be carry-over from other donors' samples.

This chain joins TRBV4-2 and TRBJ1-1; no definite D call. This CDR3 has 16 amino acids. The V end was cut by 0 bases, the J end by 0 bases, with 11 bases between. The germline gives CDR1 LGHNA, CDR2 YNFKEQ. As DNA, the CDR3 is TGTGCCAGCAGCCAAGAGTTTTACAGTTTGAACACTGAAGCTTTCTTT. Translated: CASSQEFYSLNTEAFF.

V and J are TRBV9 and TRBJ2-7; 11 nucleotides line up with TRBD2. This CDR3 has 15 amino acids. V was pared by 0 bases and J by 4 bases, with 3 bases of the junction left unmatched. Germline lookup yields CDR1 SGDLS and CDR2 YYNGEE. CDR3 sequence: CASSVEGLAAYEQYF. The CDR3 DNA follows: TGTGCCAGCAGCGTAGAGGGACTAGCGGCATACGAGCAGTACTTC.

The chain has TRBV6-1 and TRBJ2-5; possibly TRBD1 or TRBD2 for D (5 bases each). The length of the CDR3 is 15 residues. The V gene lost 2 bases and the J gene lost 2 bases, with 12 bases spanning the gap. Germline loops: CDR1 MNHNS, CDR2 SASEGT. CDR3 DNA: TGTGCCAGCAGTGAAATTTTGTGGGGGCAAGAGACCCAGTACTTC. Amino acid sequence: CASSEILWGQETQYF.

This chain joins TRBV2 and TRBJ2-5; weak D call: TRBD1 (6 bases). Trimming took 10 bases from V and 1 from J, leaving 16 bases between them. Germline V gives CDR1 SNHLY, CDR2 FYNNEI. The CDR3 length is 14 residues. CDR3: CATRGYGSQETQYF. The CDR3 coding sequence is TGTGCCACCAGGGGTTACGGGTCCCAAGAGACCCAGTACTTC.

This clone was detected only a few times. The rearrangement uses TRBV6-5 and TRBJ1-4; TRBD1 might be the D (5 bases). V was pared by 6 bases and J by 8 bases, with 16 bases between. CDR3 length: 14 residues. Per the germline V gene, CDR1 is MNHEY and CDR2 is SVGAGI. The CDR3 sequence is CASSSSTGGEKLFF. The CDR3 DNA sequence: TGTGCCAGCAGCTCTAGCACAGGAGGAGAAAAACTGTTTTTT.

The gene calls are TRBV27 and TRBJ2-3, with TRBD2 matching 7 bases. The CDR3 length is 17 residues. Germline CDR1 is MNHEY and CDR2 is SMNVEV (reference sequence). Trimming removed 2 bases from V and 2 bases from J; junction bases left unmatched: 10. CDR3 loop: CASSLPTIAGVTDTQYF. CDR3 bases: TGTGCCAGCAGTTTACCGACAATAGCGGGTGTCACAGATACGCAGTATTTT.

This chain uses TRBV6-1 with TRBJ2-1, with D hard to call. Germline V gene sequence: CDR1 MNHNS, CDR2 SASEGT. Trimming removed 0 bases from V and 2 bases from J, with 11 bases in between. This CDR3 has 16 amino acids. The CDR3 region is CASSEAPGGAYNEQFF. In nucleotides, the CDR3 is TGTGCCAGCAGTGAAGCGCCGGGCGGAGCCTACAATGAGCAGTTCTTC.

The chain has TRBV7-8 and TRBJ2-1; D is perhaps TRBD1 or TRBD2 (6 bases each). The CDR3 sequence is 15 residues long. From germline, CDR1 is SGHVS and CDR2 FQNEAQ. V was cut by 5 bases and J by 4 bases, with 15 bases left in between. CDR3 in DNA: TGTGCCAGCAGCCCGGGGGCCGCACCTTACAATGAGCAGTTCTTC. Protein product: CASSPGAAPYNEQFF.

V and J are TRBV6-6 and TRBJ1-4, with D perhaps TRBD1 (5 bases). Looked up from germline, CDR1 is MNHNY and CDR2 is SVGAGI (reference sequence). V shed 6 bases and J shed 4 bases, with 9 bases lying between them. This CDR3 has 13 residues. The CDR3 DNA sequence: TGTGCCAGCAGGGGGGGTCTTAATGAAAAACTGTTTTTT. Residues: CASRGGLNEKLFF.

CDR3 DNA: TGTGCCAGCAGTTACCCCCGGGGGGAGACCCAGTACTTC. Protein product: CASSYPRGETQYF. J is TRBJ2-5 and V is TRBV6-5; TRBD2 is a possible D gene (6 bases). The CDR3 sequence is 13 residues long. Between the trimmed V and J ends, which lost 2 bases and 5 bases, there was a span of 9 bases. Germline V CDR1 and CDR2: MNHEY, SVGAGI.

The V and J genes are TRBV10-2 and TRBJ2-7; 8 positions match TRBD2. CDR1 is WSHSY and CDR2 is SAAADI in the germline V gene. The trim removed 4 bases at V and 5 bases at J, leaving 13 bases unmatched. CDR3 length: 16 residues. The CDR3 is CASSAEEREIYHEQYF. The CDR3 nucleotides read TGCGCCAGCAGTGCTGAAGAGCGGGAGATCTACCACGAGCAGTACTTC.

The chain employs TRBV30 and TRBJ2-2; 7 nucleotides align to TRBD2. The V and J ends lost 2 bases and 6 bases, in that order; junction bases with no gene match: 9. Per the germline V gene, CDR1 is GTSNPN and CDR2 is SVGIG (reference sequence). This CDR3 region has 15 residues. CDR3 loop: CAWSFTKSGAGELFF. The CDR3 DNA is TGTGCCTGGAGTTTTACTAAAAGCGGGGCCGGGGAGCTGTTTTTT.

Note on this clone: Other nucleotide sequences in the sample specify the same CDR3. The chain joins TRBV27 to TRBJ2-7; D gene uncertain. CDR3 length: 13 amino acids. Germline V CDR1 and CDR2: MNHEY, SMNVEV (reference sequence). Trimming took 2 bases from V and 4 from J, leaving 9 bases between them. The CDR3 coding sequence is TGTGCCAGCAGTTTAGGCCGAATATACGAGCAGTACTTC. It is translated as CASSLGRIYEQYF.

The J gene is TRBJ2-7, the V gene TRBV25-1, with 7 positions matching TRBD1. The CDR3 extends over 14 amino acids. Trimming took 5 bases from V and 3 from J; bases not matched to a gene: 7. Per germline, CDR1 MGHDK and CDR2 SYGVNS. Written as DNA, the CDR3 is TGTGCCAGCAGTAAGGGCAGGGGGTTCTACGAGCAGTACTTC. Translation gives CASSKGRGFYEQYF.

In its sample, this clone was seen once. The chain is built from TRBV30 and TRBJ1-2; D is unclear. V lost 0 bases and J 8 bases, leaving 13 bases between the germline ends. Per germline, CDR1 GTSNPN and CDR2 SVGIG (reference sequence). This CDR3 is built from 13 residues. This CDR3 is CAWSVEQSQGYTF. The CDR3 DNA is TGTGCCTGGAGTGTAGAACAGTCCCAAGGCTACACCTTC.